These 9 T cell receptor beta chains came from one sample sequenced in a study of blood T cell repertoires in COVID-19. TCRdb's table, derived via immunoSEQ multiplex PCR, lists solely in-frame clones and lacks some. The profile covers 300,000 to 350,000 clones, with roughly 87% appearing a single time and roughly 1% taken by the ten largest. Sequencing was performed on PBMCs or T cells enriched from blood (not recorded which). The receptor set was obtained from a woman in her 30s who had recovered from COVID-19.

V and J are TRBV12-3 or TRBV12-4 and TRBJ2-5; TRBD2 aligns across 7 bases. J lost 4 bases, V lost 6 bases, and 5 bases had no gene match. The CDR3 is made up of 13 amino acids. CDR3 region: CASRLTSLETQYF. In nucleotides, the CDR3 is TGTGCCAGCAGGCTGACTAGCTTAGAGACCCAGTACTTC.

This chain's CDR3 is CAAGRAPTESSYEQYF. CDR3 nucleotide sequence: TGTGCCGCGGGGAGGGCGCCGACGGAGAGCTCCTACGAGCAGTACTTC. The rearrangement joins TRBV5-5 to TRBJ2-7, with TRBD2 matching over 7 bases. With V trimmed by 10 bases and J by 0 bases, 16 bases remained unmatched. The CDR3 is made up of 16 amino acids. Looked up from germline, CDR1 is SGHKS and CDR2 is YYEKEE (reference sequence).

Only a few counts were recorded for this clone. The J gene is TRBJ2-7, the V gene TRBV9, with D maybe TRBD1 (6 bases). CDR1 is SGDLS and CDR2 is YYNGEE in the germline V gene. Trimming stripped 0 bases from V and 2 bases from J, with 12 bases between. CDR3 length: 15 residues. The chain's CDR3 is CASSVDPGDTYEQYF. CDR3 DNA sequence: TGTGCCAGCAGCGTAGATCCCGGGGACACCTACGAGCAGTACTTC.

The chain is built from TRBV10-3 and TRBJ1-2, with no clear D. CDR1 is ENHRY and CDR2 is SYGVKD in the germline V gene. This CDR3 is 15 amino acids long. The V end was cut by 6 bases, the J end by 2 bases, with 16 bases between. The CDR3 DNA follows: TGTGCCATCAGCGTTGACTCCATTGGCAACTATGGCTACACCTTC. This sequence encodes CAISVDSIGNYGYTF.

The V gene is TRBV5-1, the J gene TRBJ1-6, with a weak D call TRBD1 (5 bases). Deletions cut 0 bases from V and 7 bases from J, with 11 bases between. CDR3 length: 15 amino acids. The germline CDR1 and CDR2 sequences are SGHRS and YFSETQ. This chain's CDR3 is CASSLGGDSNSPLHF. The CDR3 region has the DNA TGCGCCAGCAGCTTGGGGGGTGACAGCAATTCACCCCTCCACTTT.

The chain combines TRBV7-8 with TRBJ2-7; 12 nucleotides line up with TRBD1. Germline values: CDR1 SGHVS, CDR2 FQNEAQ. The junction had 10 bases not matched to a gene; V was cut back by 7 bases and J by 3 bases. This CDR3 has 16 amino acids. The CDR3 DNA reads TGTGCCAGCATTCTAGCCGGGACAGGGGGCCTCTACGAGCAGTACTTC. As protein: CASILAGTGGLYEQYF.

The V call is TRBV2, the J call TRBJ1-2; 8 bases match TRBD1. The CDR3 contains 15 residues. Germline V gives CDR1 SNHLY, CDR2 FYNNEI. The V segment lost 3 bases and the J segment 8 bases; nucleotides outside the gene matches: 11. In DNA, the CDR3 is TGTGCCAGCAGTGATATTTTGCAGGGGGCTTGGGGCTACACCTTC. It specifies CASSDILQGAWGYTF.

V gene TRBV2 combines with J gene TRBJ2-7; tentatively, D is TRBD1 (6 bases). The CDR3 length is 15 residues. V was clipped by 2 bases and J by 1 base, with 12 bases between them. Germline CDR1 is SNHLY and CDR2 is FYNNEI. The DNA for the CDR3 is TGTGCCAGCAGTGAAACGCACAGGGATTCCTACGAGCAGTACTTC. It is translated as CASSETHRDSYEQYF.

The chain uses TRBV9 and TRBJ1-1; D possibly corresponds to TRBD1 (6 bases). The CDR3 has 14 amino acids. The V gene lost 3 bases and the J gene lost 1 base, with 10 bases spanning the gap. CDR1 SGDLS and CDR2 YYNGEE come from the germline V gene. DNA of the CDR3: TGTGCCAGCAGCGAGGGACATAGGAACACTGAAGCTTTCTTT. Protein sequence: CASSEGHRNTEAFF.